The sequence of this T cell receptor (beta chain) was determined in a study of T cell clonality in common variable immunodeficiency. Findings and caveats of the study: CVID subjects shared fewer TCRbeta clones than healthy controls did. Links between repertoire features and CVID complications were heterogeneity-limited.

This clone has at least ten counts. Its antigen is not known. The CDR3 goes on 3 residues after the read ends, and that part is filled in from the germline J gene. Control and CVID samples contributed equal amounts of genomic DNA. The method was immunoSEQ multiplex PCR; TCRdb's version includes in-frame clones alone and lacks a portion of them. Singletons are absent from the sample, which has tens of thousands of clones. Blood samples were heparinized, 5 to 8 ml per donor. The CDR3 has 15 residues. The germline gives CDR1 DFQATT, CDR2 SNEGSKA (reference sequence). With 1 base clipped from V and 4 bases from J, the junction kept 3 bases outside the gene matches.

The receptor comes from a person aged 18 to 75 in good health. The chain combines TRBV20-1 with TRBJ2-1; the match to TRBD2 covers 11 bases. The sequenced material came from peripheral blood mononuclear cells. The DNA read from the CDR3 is TGCAGTGCTAGAGGACTAGCGGGACGGTACAATGAG. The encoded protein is CSARGLAGRYNE. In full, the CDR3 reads CSARGLAGRYNEQFF.